These 31 T cell receptor beta chains originate from one sample sequenced in a study of blood T cell repertoires in COVID-19. The method was immunoSEQ multiplex PCR; TCRdb's version includes in-frame clones alone and lacks a portion of them. The profile shows under 300,000 clones, nearly 90% of them singletons. The sequenced sample consisted of peripheral blood. The receptors were gathered from a woman aged 40 to 49 who had recovered from COVID-19.

The rearrangement uses TRBV7-9 and TRBJ1-1, with D perhaps TRBD1 (6 bases). V dropped 5 bases and J dropped 5 bases, with 9 bases sitting between them. The CDR3 runs 12 residues. The germline V gene has CDR1 SEHNR and CDR2 FQNEAQ (reference sequence). This CDR3 is CASSPRGTEAFF. Written as DNA, the CDR3 is TGTGCCAGCAGCCCCAGGGGTACTGAAGCTTTCTTT.

The chain recombines TRBV28 with TRBJ2-1; 8 nucleotides agree with TRBD2. The CDR3 extends over 15 amino acids. In germline, CDR1 is MDHEN, CDR2 SYDVKM. J was trimmed by 8 bases and V by 8 bases; bases with no gene match: 14. CDR3 amino acids: CASSHYGGASDEQFF. In DNA form, the CDR3 reads TGTGCCAGCTCCCACTACGGGGGGGCATCGGATGAGCAGTTCTTC.

The J gene is TRBJ2-3, the V gene TRBV19; maybe TRBD2 (6 bases). Germline assignment: CDR1 LNHDA and CDR2 SQIVND (reference sequence). V was cut by 3 bases and J by 2 bases, with 18 bases left in between. CDR3 length equals 17 residues. CDR3 nucleotides: TGTGCCAGTAGTATCGCGGGAAGGGTCGGAAACACAGATACGCAGTATTTT. It specifies CASSIAGRVGNTDTQYF.

V is TRBV2 and J is TRBJ2-3, with 8 bases that match TRBD1. V shed 7 bases, J shed 1 base, and the junction held 4 bases outside the gene matches. Per germline, CDR1 SNHLY and CDR2 FYNNEI. This CDR3 has 14 residues. CDR3 sequence (DNA): TGTGCCAGCACCACGGACAGGGGCACAGATACGCAGTATTTT. It yields the protein CASTTDRGTDTQYF.

The chain has TRBV6-2 or TRBV6-3 and TRBJ2-1, with D possibly matching TRBD2 (5 bases). The germline CDR1 and CDR2 sequences are MNHEY and SVGEGT. CDR3 length: 14 residues. Trimming took off 2 bases at V and 5 bases at J, with 10 bases between the two ends. The CDR3: CASSYPGIDNEQFF. The CDR3 nucleotides read TGTGCCAGCAGTTACCCCGGGATAGACAATGAGCAGTTCTTC.

This clone was seen once. The chain uses TRBV24-1 and TRBJ2-5; 8 positions match TRBD2. Per the germline V gene, CDR1 is KGHDR and CDR2 is SFDVKD. J gave up 5 bases and V 4 bases, and 14 bases lay outside the gene matches. The CDR3 is 17 residues long. The CDR3 here is CATSDPFGSGSSETQYF. The CDR3 DNA reads as TGTGCCACCAGTGACCCCTTCGGGAGCGGGAGTAGCGAGACCCAGTACTTC.

V and J are TRBV28 and TRBJ1-2, with 7 bases that match TRBD1. The CDR3 contains 14 residues. Germline V gene sequence: CDR1 MDHEN, CDR2 SYDVKM. The ends lost 5 bases at V and 3 bases at J; junction bases unmatched: 6. The CDR3 reads CASSRGGGDYGYTF. The CDR3 nucleotides read TGTGCCAGCAGTCGAGGAGGGGGCGACTATGGCTACACCTTC.

This chain links TRBV28 with TRBJ1-4; D remains ambiguous. CDR3 size: 14 residues. The germline V gene has CDR1 MDHEN and CDR2 SYDVKM. V lost 2 bases to trimming and J lost 4 bases, with 8 bases between them. As DNA, the CDR3 is TGTGCCAGCAGTTTACGGGGTAGTAATGAAAAACTGTTTTTT. This translates into CASSLRGSNEKLFF.

This rearrangement joins TRBV5-4 to TRBJ2-4, with a tentative D call TRBD2 (6 bases). Germline V gives CDR1 SGHNT, CDR2 YYREEE (reference sequence). This CDR3 contains 17 residues. V was pared by 4 bases and J by 7 bases, with 24 bases between. The CDR3 DNA reads TGTGCCAGCAGCCCTGCTCCCTCTCTAGGGGCGGGGAACATTCAGTACTTC. Amino acid sequence: CASSPAPSLGAGNIQYF.

The V gene is TRBV12-3 or TRBV12-4, the J gene TRBJ1-1; 7 nucleotides line up with TRBD1. This CDR3 spans 11 amino acids. Unmatched junction bases numbered 2, after V lost 2 bases and J lost 11 bases. The chain's CDR3 is CASSLSGGAFF. The CDR3 nucleotides are TGTGCCAGCAGTTTATCAGGGGGGGCTTTCTTT.

The CDR3, as DNA: TGTGCCAGCAGCCGGGGGAACTACGAGCAGTACTTC. Translation: CASSRGNYEQYF. The rearrangement uses TRBV5-6 and TRBJ2-7; D is possibly TRBD2 (6 bases). Germline CDR1 SGHDT, CDR2 YYEEEE. Trimming removed 4 bases from V and 3 bases from J, with 8 bases in between. The CDR3 totals 12 residues. Together with reference TRBV5-6 and TRBJ2-7, the CDR3 gives the full variable domain: DAGVTQSPTHLIKTRGQQVTLRCSPKSGHDTVSWYQQALGQGPQFIFQYYEEEERQRGNFPDRFSGHQFPNYSSELNVNALLLGDSALYLCASSRGNYEQYFGPGTRLTVT.

J is TRBJ2-7 and V is TRBV19, with D perhaps matching TRBD2 (5 bases). Germline CDR1 LNHDA, CDR2 SQIVND (reference sequence). The CDR3 contains 14 residues. Trimming removed 3 bases at V and 4 bases at J, with 13 bases between. CDR3 loop: CASSMYGDGYEQYF. Written as DNA, the CDR3 is TGTGCCAGTAGTATGTACGGGGATGGGTACGAGCAGTACTTC.

This clone has only a few counts. This sequence joins TRBV6-2 or TRBV6-3 and TRBJ2-3; 7 positions match TRBD2. This CDR3 has 15 amino acids. The V segment lost 5 bases and the J segment 7 bases; nucleotides outside the gene matches: 12. Germline CDR1 reads MNHEY; CDR2 reads SVGEGT. The CDR3 sequence: CASSPRWWEGHTQYF. The CDR3 DNA sequence: TGTGCCAGCAGTCCCCGGTGGTGGGAGGGGCATACGCAGTATTTT.

The V and J genes are TRBV3-1 (or the pseudogene TRBV3-2) and TRBJ2-2; D perhaps matches TRBD2 (6 bases). This CDR3 has 14 residues. The V and J ends lost 1 base and 7 bases respectively, with 10 bases between them. Germline V gives CDR1 LGHDT, CDR2 YNNKEL (reference sequence). The CDR3 DNA reads as TGTGCCAGCAGCCAAGGACTAGAGGGCGGGGAGCTGTTTTTT. It specifies CASSQGLEGGELFF.

The chain joins TRBV7-9 to TRBJ2-4, with D possibly being TRBD1 (7 bases). Germline values: CDR1 SEHNR, CDR2 FQNEAQ (reference sequence). Trimming removed 5 bases at V and 2 bases at J, with 16 bases between. The CDR3 contains 16 residues. The chain's CDR3 is CASSPQGGVTKNIQYF. The CDR3 DNA reads as TGTGCCAGCAGCCCCCAGGGGGGCGTAACCAAAAACATTCAGTACTTC.

The chain is built from TRBV7-9 and TRBJ1-2; the D is unclear. Germline V lookup: CDR1 SEHNR, CDR2 FQNEAQ (reference sequence). V was shortened by 4 bases and J by 5 bases, with 14 bases between the two germline ends. This CDR3 contains 14 residues. CDR3 sequence (DNA): TGTGCCAGCAGCTCCGTGGCGGGATTTTATGGCTACACCTTC. This sequence encodes CASSSVAGFYGYTF.

This sequence joins TRBV19 and TRBJ1-1; no clear D. Between the trimmed V and J ends, which lost 3 bases and 0 bases, there was a span of 5 bases. The CDR3 runs to 13 residues. CDR1 LNHDA and CDR2 SQIVND come from the germline V gene (reference sequence). CDR3 in amino acids: CASSIRMNTEAFF. For the CDR3, the DNA is TGTGCCAGTAGTATTCGTATGAACACTGAAGCTTTCTTT. Supplemented by reference TRBV19 and TRBJ1-1, the full variable domain reads DGGITQSPKYLFRKEGQNVTLSCEQNLNHDAMYWYRQDPGQGLRLIYYSQIVNDFQKGDIAEGYSVSREKKESFPLTVTSAQKNPTAFYLCASSIRMNTEAFFGQGTRLTVV.

J is TRBJ1-2 and V is TRBV5-5; maybe TRBD1 (6 bases). V lost 2 bases to trimming and J lost 4 bases, with 12 bases between them. The CDR3 loop spans 14 amino acids. The germline V gene has CDR1 SGHKS and CDR2 YYEKEE (reference sequence). CDR3 bases: TGTGCCAGCAGCTTCGCGACAGGAGCCTATGGCTACACCTTC. This encodes CASSFATGAYGYTF. The entire variable domain, with the rest obtained from reference TRBV5-5 and TRBJ1-2, is as follows: DAGVTQSPTHLIKTRGQQVTLRCSPISGHKSVSWYQQVLGQGPQFIFQYYEKEERGRGNFPDRFSARQFPNYSSELNVNALLLGDSALYLCASSFATGAYGYTFGSGTRLTVV.

The genes are TRBV7-9 and TRBJ1-2, with 7 bases lining up with TRBD1. CDR3 length equals 17 residues. V lost 4 bases, J lost 2 bases, and 13 bases stayed unmatched. Looked up from germline, CDR1 is SEHNR and CDR2 is FQNEAQ (reference sequence). This chain's CDR3 is CASSSRLDQTGNYGYTF. The CDR3 DNA reads as TGTGCCAGCAGCTCGCGCCTCGATCAGACAGGGAACTATGGCTACACCTTC.

The chain uses TRBV4-3 and TRBJ1-2; TRBD1 matches at 7 bases. Losses at the gene ends were 1 base for V and 4 bases for J; bases not matched to a gene: 6. Germline loops: CDR1 LGHNA, CDR2 YSLEER. This CDR3 has 15 residues. The CDR3: CASSQAPTGFYGYTF. The CDR3 DNA follows: TGCGCCAGCAGCCAAGCTCCGACAGGGTTCTATGGCTACACCTTC.

Note on this clone: Distinct nucleotide sequences in the sample also encode this CDR3. The V and J genes are TRBV6-4 and TRBJ2-3; TRBD1 matches at 7 bases. The CDR3 totals 14 residues. Germline V gives CDR1 MRHNA, CDR2 SNTAGT. Trimming removed 0 bases from V and 4 bases from J; junction bases left unmatched: 1. The CDR3 DNA follows: TGTGCCAGCAGTGACTCAGGGGGCGCAGATACGCAGTATTTT. This gives the protein CASSDSGGADTQYF.

V and J are TRBV6-4 and TRBJ2-7; 11 nucleotides align to TRBD2. The CDR3 runs 18 residues. Looked up from germline, CDR1 is MRHNA and CDR2 is SNTAGT. With 0 bases clipped from V and 5 bases from J, the junction kept 12 bases outside the gene matches. DNA of the CDR3: TGTGCCAGCAGTGACTCCGCGGATAGCGGGAGGGCCTTGCACGAGCAGTACTTC. Translating gives CASSDSADSGRALHEQYF.

CDR3: CASSSVPRNYGYTF. DNA of the CDR3: TGTGCCAGCAGTTCCGTCCCACGGAACTATGGCTACACCTTC. The genes are TRBV6-5 and TRBJ1-2; D is unclear. V lost 4 bases and J lost 2, with 11 bases in between. Germline V gives CDR1 MNHEY, CDR2 SVGAGI. The CDR3 consists of 14 residues.

This chain connects TRBV7-2 to TRBJ1-2; weak D call: TRBD1 (5 bases). V was pared by 2 bases and J by 2 bases, with 12 bases between. Germline loops: CDR1 SGHTA, CDR2 FQGNSA. The CDR3 covers 15 residues. This CDR3 is CASSLRQGENYGYTF. The CDR3 DNA is TGTGCCAGCAGCTTAAGGCAGGGCGAAAACTATGGCTACACCTTC.

This clone was recorded at least ten times. This rearrangement joins TRBV7-9 to TRBJ2-3, with 7 bases lining up with TRBD2. V lost 1 base, J lost 5 bases, and 18 bases stayed unmatched. The CDR3 consists of 19 residues. The germline CDR1 and CDR2 sequences are SEHNR and FQNEAQ (reference sequence). The CDR3: CASSLGSASGGRERDTQYF. For the CDR3, the DNA is TGTGCCAGCAGCTTAGGAAGCGCCTCGGGAGGAAGGGAGAGAGATACGCAGTATTTT. The entire variable domain, with the rest obtained from reference TRBV7-9 and TRBJ2-3, is as follows: DTGVSQNPRHKITKRGQNVTFRCDPISEHNRLYWYRQTLGQGPEFLTYFQNEAQLEKSRLLSDRFSAERPKGSFSTLEIQRTEQGDSAMYLCASSLGSASGGRERDTQYFGPGTRLTVL.

The chain recombines TRBV18 with TRBJ1-1; 7 nucleotides agree with TRBD1. Germline V gene lookup returns CDR1 KGHSH and CDR2 LQKENI. V gave up 0 bases and J gave up 1 base; unmatched junction bases: 11. This CDR3 comprises 18 residues. The chain's CDR3 is CASSPPSGTATRNTEAFF. DNA of the CDR3: TGTGCCAGCTCACCACCGTCCGGGACAGCCACTAGGAACACTGAAGCTTTCTTT. Supplemented by reference TRBV18 and TRBJ1-1, the full variable domain reads NAGVMQNPRHLVRRRGQEARLRCSPMKGHSHVYWYRQLPEEGLKFMVYLQKENIIDESGMPKERFSAEFPKEGPSILRIQQVVRGDSAAYFCASSPPSGTATRNTEAFFGQGTRLTVV.

DNA for the CDR3: TGTGCCAGCAGCGTCGGACAGGGTCCTAATTCACCCCTCCACTTT. It is translated as CASSVGQGPNSPLHF. The chain has TRBV9 and TRBJ1-6; TRBD1 agrees at 8 bases. V gave up 2 bases and J gave up 6 bases; unmatched junction bases: 4. The CDR3 length is 15 residues. The germline CDR1 and CDR2 sequences are SGDLS and YYNGEE. Full variable domain (missing parts from reference TRBV9 and TRBJ1-6): DSGVTQTPKHLITATGQRVTLRCSPRSGDLSVYWYQQSLDQGLQFLIQYYNGEERAKGNILERFSAQQFPDLHSELNLSSLELGDSALYFCASSVGQGPNSPLHFGNGTRLTVT.

The chain carries TRBV7-2 and TRBJ2-7; weak D call: TRBD2 (5 bases). Trimming cost V 4 bases and J 9 bases, with 13 bases left between them. The germline V gene encodes CDR1 SGHTA and CDR2 FQGNSA. The CDR3 runs to 12 residues. The DNA for the CDR3 is TGTGCCAGCAGCTCGTCACTAGTGGGGCAGTACTTC. It is translated as CASSSSLVGQYF.

The chain recombines TRBV5-1 with TRBJ1-4, with TRBD1 identical over 10 bases. V lost 4 bases, J lost 2 bases, and 8 bases stayed unmatched. The V gene's germline CDR1 is SGHRS and CDR2 YFSETQ. There are 17 residues in the CDR3. The CDR3 bases are TGCGCCAGCAGCCCGGAGGGGACAGGGGTCACTAATGAAAAACTGTTTTTT. Translation gives CASSPEGTGVTNEKLFF.

The chain recombines TRBV5-1 with TRBJ2-7, with 12 positions matching TRBD2. The CDR3 loop spans 17 amino acids. The trim removed 3 bases at V and 1 base at J, leaving 8 bases unmatched. In germline, CDR1 is SGHRS, CDR2 YFSETQ. In DNA form, the CDR3 reads TGCGCCAGCAGCTCAAGATCCGGGACTAGCGGGTCCTACGAGCAGTACTTC. This gives the protein CASSSRSGTSGSYEQYF.

This clone was counted once. This chain links TRBV11-3 with TRBJ2-2; 12 bases agree with TRBD2. Per the germline V gene, CDR1 is SGHNT and CDR2 is YENEEA. CDR3 length: 17 amino acids. Trimming cost V 5 bases and J 2 bases; bases outside gene matches: 6. The CDR3 here is CASSRLAGVSNTGELFF. The CDR3 nucleotides read TGTGCCAGCAGCCGACTAGCGGGAGTTAGTAACACCGGGGAGCTGTTTTTT.